These 4 T cell receptor beta chains were sequenced from one sample in a study of T-cell reconstitution after alpha-beta-depleted transplantation in children. This sample's TCRbeta library carried unique molecular identifier barcodes. TCRdb processed the PCR reads anew with MiXCR; each CDR3 protein has one entry. Of fewer than 1 million distinct CDR3 sequences in the sample, less than 20% were seen once. This material consisted of PBMCs, mostly from graft donor cells, taken 360 days after TCRalphabeta/CD19-depleted stem cell transplant. The receptor set was obtained from a male patient younger than 18 who had a stem cell transplant for acute lymphoblastic leukemia, so the T cells may come from the graft donor.

In its sample, this clonotype was seen many times. This chain connects TRBV12-3 or TRBV12-4 to TRBJ2-3, with TRBD2 as a possible D gene (6 bases). The V and J ends lost 3 bases and 4 bases respectively, with 11 bases between them. The CDR3 has 14 residues. The CDR3: CASSFREIPDTQYF. CDR3 bases: TGTGCCAGCAGTTTCCGGGAGATCCCAGATACGCAGTATTTT.

The chain links TRBV15 to TRBJ2-1; D tentatively reads TRBD1 or TRBD2 (6 bases each). Germline V gives CDR1 LNHNV, CDR2 YYDKDF (reference sequence). V was trimmed by 2 bases and J by 2 bases, leaving 13 bases between them. This CDR3 contains 16 residues. The CDR3 nucleotides are TGTGCCACCAGCAGACTAGAGGGGGAGGCCTACAATGAGCAGTTCTTC. This encodes CATSRLEGEAYNEQFF.

The V call is TRBV7-3, the J call TRBJ2-1; 10 bases map to TRBD2. Per germline, CDR1 SGHTA and CDR2 FQGTGA. The length of the CDR3 is 15 residues. Trimming took 0 bases from V and 10 from J; bases not matched to a gene: 6. The CDR3 DNA reads TGTGCCAGCAGCTTAACGGGGCTAGCGGGAGACGAGCAGTTCTTC. This gives the protein CASSLTGLAGDEQFF.

For the CDR3, the DNA is TGTGCCATCAGTGGAGGGCAGTACTCTCTCGCAGATACGCAGTATTTT. Translation gives CAISGGQYSLADTQYF. The J gene is TRBJ2-3, the V gene TRBV10-3; D might be TRBD2 (5 bases). CDR3 length: 16 amino acids. CDR1 is ENHRY and CDR2 is SYGVKD in the germline V gene. V dropped 4 bases and J dropped 4 bases, with 18 bases sitting between them.